The 19 T cell receptor beta chains presented below share a single source sample, sequenced in a study of regulatory T cells in long-lasting Graves disease. The time point denotes: newly diagnosed GD, antithyroid drugs for less than 3 months. From RNA extracted from PBMCs, the TCR library was made. Building the TCR beta libraries relied on iRepertoire HTBI primers, and CDR3 regions underwent Arm-PCR. Via MiXCR, TCRdb re-called the multiplex PCR reads, giving one row per CDR3 protein. The data show roughly 380,000 distinct CDR3 sequences, with around 15% seen just once and about 27% held by the top ten. In addition, the sample was reused for a study of T cells in Graves' hyperthyroidism and ophthalmopathy.

The sample consisted of peripheral blood mononuclear cells (PBMCs), taken at new diagnosis, from a patient treated with antithyroid drugs. These receptors were collected from a man between 35 and 55 years old with Graves disease.

J is TRBJ1-5 and V is TRBV9; perhaps TRBD1 as D (5 bases). Germline loops: CDR1 SGDLS, CDR2 YYNGEE. CDR3 length equals 15 residues. Trimming took 3 bases from V and 2 from J, leaving 12 bases between them. The CDR3 sequence is CASSAPGGGNQPQHF. CDR3 nucleotide sequence: TGTGCCAGCAGCGCCCCGGGAGGGGGCAATCAGCCCCAGCATTTT. The full variable domain, completed using reference TRBV9 and TRBJ1-5, is DSGVTQTPKHLITATGQRVTLRCSPRSGDLSVYWYQQSLDQGLQFLIQYYNGEERAKGNILERFSAQQFPDLHSELNLSSLELGDSALYFCASSAPGGGNQPQHFGDGTRLSIL.

This clonotype came up many times. This chain links TRBV3-1 with TRBJ1-2, with D unresolved. This CDR3 is 14 amino acids long. CDR1 and CDR2 from the germline V gene are LGHDT and YNNKEL (reference sequence). V was pared by 0 bases and J by 3 bases, with 8 bases between. The CDR3 bases are TGTGCCAGCAGCCAAGATCTGGCGGACTATGGCTACACCTTC. This translates into CASSQDLADYGYTF.

This clonotype came up a few times. V usage is TRBV24-1 and J usage is TRBJ2-5; D is uncertain. The CDR3 length is 11 residues. In germline, CDR1 is KGHDR, CDR2 SFDVKD. V was clipped by 3 bases and J by 6 bases, with 4 bases between them. As DNA, the CDR3 is TGTGCCACCAGTGATCGGCAGACCCAGTACTTC. This codes for CATSDRQTQYF.

The sample holds a few counts of this clonotype. The chain uses TRBV5-1 and TRBJ2-7; 8 bases match TRBD1. This CDR3 comprises 12 residues. CDR1 and CDR2 (germline): SGHRS, YFSETQ. Unmatched junction bases numbered 11, after V lost 5 bases and J lost 13 bases. CDR3 coding DNA: TGCGCCAGCAGTCGTAATGGACAGGGACTTTACTTC. Translated, it gives CASSRNGQGLYF.

The genes are TRBV20-1 and TRBJ2-7, with D perhaps matching TRBD2 (6 bases). V lost 5 bases, J lost 2 bases, and 16 bases lay in between. The CDR3 length is 14 residues. CDR1 and CDR2 from the germline V gene are DFQATT and SNEGSKA (reference sequence). CDR3 region: CSALHRGSAYEQYF. For the CDR3, the DNA is TGCAGTGCTCTACACCGGGGGTCCGCCTACGAGCAGTACTTC.

Notes on this clonotype: Its ends do not fully match the called genes, so a read error is possible. This rearrangement joins TRBV5-5 to TRBJ2-2; D uncertain. Germline V gene data show CDR1 as SGHKS and CDR2 as YYEKEE (reference sequence). This CDR3 region has 15 residues. CDR3 protein: CASSPTGIGTGELFF. The CDR3 coding sequence is TGCGCCAGCAGCCCTACCGGTATTGGGACCGGGGAGCTGTTTTTT.

The V gene is TRBV5-5, the J gene TRBJ1-4; D is perhaps TRBD1 (5 bases). The germline gives CDR1 SGHKS, CDR2 YYEKEE (reference sequence). The CDR3 loop spans 15 amino acids. V shed 4 bases and J shed 0 bases, with 10 bases lying between them. The CDR3 spells CASSPGPTTNEKLFF. The CDR3 DNA is TGTGCCAGCAGCCCGGGACCTACAACTAATGAAAAACTGTTTTTT.

This clonotype was seen at least ten times. V usage is TRBV7-9 and J usage is TRBJ2-1; D perhaps matches TRBD2 (6 bases). The germline gives CDR1 SEHNR, CDR2 FQNEAQ (reference sequence). Trimming pared 5 bases from V and 7 bases from J, leaving 9 bases between. The CDR3 totals 12 residues. Written as DNA, the CDR3 is TGTGCCAGCAGCCTGACTAGGAATGAGCAGTTCTTC. Translation gives CASSLTRNEQFF.

V and J are TRBV28 and TRBJ2-2; D perhaps matches TRBD2 (6 bases). CDR1 is MDHEN and CDR2 is SYDVKM in the germline V gene. The CDR3 spans 14 residues. V lost 3 bases, J lost 3 bases, and 8 bases lay in between. DNA of the CDR3: TGTGCCAGCAGTTTGACTAGTCACACCGGGGAGCTGTTTTTT. This gives the protein CASSLTSHTGELFF.

This chain links TRBV4-3 with TRBJ1-3; D may be TRBD1 (6 bases). Between the trimmed V and J ends, which lost 0 bases and 0 bases, there was a span of 12 bases. The CDR3 is made up of 17 amino acids. The germline gives CDR1 LGHNA, CDR2 YSLEER. CDR3 sequence (DNA): TGCGCCAGCAGCCAAGATTGGACAGTTTTCTCTGGAAACACCATATATTTT. This encodes CASSQDWTVFSGNTIYF.

This clonotype was seen repeatedly, ten times or more. The chain has TRBV10-3 and TRBJ1-5, with 7 bases aligning to TRBD1. The CDR3 spans 15 residues. V shed 5 bases and J 0 bases; nucleotides not matched to a gene: 4. CDR1 and CDR2 (germline): ENHRY, SYGVKD. DNA for the CDR3: TGTGCCATCAGTCCACAGGGGAATAGCAATCAGCCCCAGCATTTT. Translated, it gives CAISPQGNSNQPQHF.

This chain connects TRBV7-8 to TRBJ2-7; D possibly uses TRBD1 or TRBD2 (6 bases each). Germline V gives CDR1 SGHVS, CDR2 FQNEAQ. Trimming took off 3 bases at V and 5 bases at J, with 14 bases between the two ends. This CDR3 has 14 amino acids. The CDR3 reads CASSFETGADEQYF. The CDR3 nucleotides are TGTGCCAGCAGCTTCGAGACGGGGGCCGACGAGCAGTACTTC.

The genes are TRBV11-2 and TRBJ1-2; the D is unclear. CDR1 is SGHAT and CDR2 is FQNNGV in the germline V gene. The V gene lost 0 bases and the J gene lost 3 bases, with 8 bases spanning the gap. The CDR3 length is 14 residues. This chain's CDR3 is CASSLEAEDYGYTF. Written as DNA, the CDR3 is TGTGCCAGCAGCTTAGAAGCAGAGGACTATGGCTACACCTTC.

This clonotype showed up just a few times. The chain is built from TRBV6-1 and TRBJ1-2; D possibly corresponds to TRBD1 (5 bases). Germline values: CDR1 MNHNS, CDR2 SASEGT. Between the trimmed V and J ends, which lost 0 bases and 4 bases, there was a span of 9 bases. This CDR3 has 14 amino acids. The CDR3 DNA sequence: TGTGCCAGCAGTGAAGCGGGGGGTAGCTATGGCTACACCTTC. As protein: CASSEAGGSYGYTF.

This clonotype was detected only a few times. The V and J genes are TRBV20-1 and TRBJ1-3; a weak D match, TRBD1 (5 bases). This CDR3 is built from 11 residues. Trimming took 5 bases from V and 9 from J, leaving 11 bases between them. Per the germline V gene, CDR1 is DFQATT and CDR2 is SNEGSKA (reference sequence). This chain's CDR3 is CSAAPGGTIYF. The CDR3 nucleotides read TGCAGTGCTGCCCCCGGGGGCACCATATATTTT.

The chain is built from TRBV2 and TRBJ1-6; D is undetermined. Germline CDR1 SNHLY, CDR2 FYNNEI. The CDR3 totals 13 residues. The ends were cut back, 1 base at V and 14 bases at J, with 12 bases in the middle. CDR3 amino acids: CASSEGQTFTLHF. The DNA of the CDR3 is TGTGCCAGCAGTGAAGGGCAGACCTTCACCCTCCACTTT.

This clonotype was seen at least ten times. J is TRBJ2-7 and V is TRBV7-8; the D is unclear. V dropped 5 bases and J dropped 0 bases, with 14 bases sitting between them. Germline V gene sequence: CDR1 SGHVS, CDR2 FQNEAQ. CDR3 length: 15 residues. CDR3 nucleotides: TGTGCCAGCAGCCCCCGGCGGTTGCCCTCCTACGAGCAGTACTTC. It translates to CASSPRRLPSYEQYF.

The sample holds many counts of this clonotype. The chain combines TRBV20-1 with TRBJ2-7; 10 nucleotides match TRBD1. The J segment lost 4 bases and the V segment lost 7 bases, leaving 1 base of the junction unmatched. CDR1 and CDR2 from the germline V gene are DFQATT and SNEGSKA (reference sequence). The CDR3 consists of 11 residues. In DNA, the CDR3 is TGCAGTGGGACAGGGGGGTACGAGCAGTACTTC. It encodes CSGTGGYEQYF.

This chain links TRBV5-1 with TRBJ2-1; unclear D gene. CDR3 length: 13 residues. V shed 4 bases and J shed 2 bases, with 7 bases lying between them. Per the germline V gene, CDR1 is SGHRS and CDR2 is YFSETQ. The CDR3 DNA sequence: TGCGCCAGCAGCCCGACTCCCTACAATGAGCAGTTCTTC. It yields the protein CASSPTPYNEQFF.